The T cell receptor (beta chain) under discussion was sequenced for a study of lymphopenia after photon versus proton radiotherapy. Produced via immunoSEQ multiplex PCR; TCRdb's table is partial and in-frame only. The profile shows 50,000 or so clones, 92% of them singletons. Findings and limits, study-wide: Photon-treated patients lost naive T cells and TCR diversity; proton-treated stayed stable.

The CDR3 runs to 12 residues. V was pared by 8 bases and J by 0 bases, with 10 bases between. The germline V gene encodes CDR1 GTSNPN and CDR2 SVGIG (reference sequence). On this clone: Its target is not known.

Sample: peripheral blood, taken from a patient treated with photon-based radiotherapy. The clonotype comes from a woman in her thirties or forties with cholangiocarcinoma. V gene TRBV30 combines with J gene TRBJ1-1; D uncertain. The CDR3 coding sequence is TGTGCCGCTACAGCCGTGAACACTGAAGCTTTCTTT. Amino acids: CAATAVNTEAFF. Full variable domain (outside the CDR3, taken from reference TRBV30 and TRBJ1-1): SQTIHQWPATLVQPVGSPLSLECTVEGTSNPNLYWYRQAAGRGLQLLFYSVGIGQISSEVPQNLSASRPQDRQFILSSKKLLLSDSGFYLCAATAVNTEAFFGQGTRLTVV.